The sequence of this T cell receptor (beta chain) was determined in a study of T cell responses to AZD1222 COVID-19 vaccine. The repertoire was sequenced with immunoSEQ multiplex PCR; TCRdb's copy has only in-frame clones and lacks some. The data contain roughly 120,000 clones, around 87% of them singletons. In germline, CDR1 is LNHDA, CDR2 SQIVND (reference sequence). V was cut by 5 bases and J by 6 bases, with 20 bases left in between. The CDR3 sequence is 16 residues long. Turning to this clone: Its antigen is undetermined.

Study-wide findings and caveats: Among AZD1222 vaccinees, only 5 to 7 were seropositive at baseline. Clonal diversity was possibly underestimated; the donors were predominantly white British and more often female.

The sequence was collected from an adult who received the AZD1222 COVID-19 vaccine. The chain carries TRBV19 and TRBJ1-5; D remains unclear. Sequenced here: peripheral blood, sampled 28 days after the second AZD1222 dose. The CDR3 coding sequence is TGTGCCAGTAGTTCCTCTCGACCTAAGGGAGGTCAGCCCCAGCATTTT. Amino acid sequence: CASSSSRPKGGQPQHF.